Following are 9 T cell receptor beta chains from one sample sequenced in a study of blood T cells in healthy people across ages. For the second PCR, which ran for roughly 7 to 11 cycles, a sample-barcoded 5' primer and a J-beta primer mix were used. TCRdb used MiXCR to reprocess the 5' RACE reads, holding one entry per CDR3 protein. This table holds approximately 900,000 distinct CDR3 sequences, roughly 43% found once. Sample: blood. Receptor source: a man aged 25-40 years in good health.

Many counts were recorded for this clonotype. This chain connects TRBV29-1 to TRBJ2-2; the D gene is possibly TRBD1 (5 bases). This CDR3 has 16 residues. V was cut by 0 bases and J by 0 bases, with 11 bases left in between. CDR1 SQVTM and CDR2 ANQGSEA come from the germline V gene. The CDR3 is CSVEDRESTNTGELFF. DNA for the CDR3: TGCAGCGTTGAAGACAGGGAATCCACGAACACCGGGGAGCTGTTTTTT.

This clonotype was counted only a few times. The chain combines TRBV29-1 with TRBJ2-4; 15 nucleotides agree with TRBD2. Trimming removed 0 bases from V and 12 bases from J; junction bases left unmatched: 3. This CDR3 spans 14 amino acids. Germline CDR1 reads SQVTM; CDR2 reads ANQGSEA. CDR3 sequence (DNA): TGCAGCGTTGAAGATCCGGGACTAGCGGGGGGTCAGTACTTC. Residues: CSVEDPGLAGGQYF.

CDR3: CASSLGIWTGQQETQYF. The CDR3 nucleotides read TGTGCCAGCAGCTTGGGGATCTGGACAGGCCAGCAAGAGACCCAGTACTTC. The V gene is TRBV5-8, the J gene TRBJ2-5; 7 nucleotides line up with TRBD1. The CDR3 runs 17 residues. Germline CDR1 SGHTS, CDR2 YDEGEE. V gave up 0 bases and J gave up 2 bases; unmatched junction bases: 10.

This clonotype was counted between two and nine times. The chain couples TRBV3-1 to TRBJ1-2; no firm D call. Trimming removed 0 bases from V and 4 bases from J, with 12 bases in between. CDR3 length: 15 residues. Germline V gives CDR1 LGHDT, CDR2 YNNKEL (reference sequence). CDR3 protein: CASSQDRSSSYGYTF. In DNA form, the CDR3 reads TGTGCCAGCAGCCAAGATCGGAGCTCCTCCTATGGCTACACCTTC. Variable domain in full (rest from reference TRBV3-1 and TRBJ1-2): DTAVSQTPKYLVTQMGNDKSIKCEQNLGHDTMYWYKQDSKKFLKIMFSYNNKELIINETVPNRFSPKSPDKAHLNLHINSLELGDSAVYFCASSQDRSSSYGYTFGSGTRLTVV.

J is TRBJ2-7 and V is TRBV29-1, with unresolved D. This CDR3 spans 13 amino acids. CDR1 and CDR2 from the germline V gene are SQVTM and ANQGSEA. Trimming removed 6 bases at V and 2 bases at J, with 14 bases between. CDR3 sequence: CSVKTRATYEQYF. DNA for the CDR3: TGCAGCGTCAAGACTCGTGCGACCTACGAGCAGTACTTC.

CDR3 in amino acids: CASSARTGSYGYTF. Written as DNA, the CDR3 is TGTGCCAGCAGCGCCCGGACAGGCTCCTATGGCTACACCTTC. V usage is TRBV9 and J usage is TRBJ1-2; 7 nucleotides match TRBD1. Germline assignment: CDR1 SGDLS and CDR2 YYNGEE. The CDR3 contains 14 residues. The V segment lost 3 bases and the J segment 4 bases; nucleotides outside the gene matches: 6.

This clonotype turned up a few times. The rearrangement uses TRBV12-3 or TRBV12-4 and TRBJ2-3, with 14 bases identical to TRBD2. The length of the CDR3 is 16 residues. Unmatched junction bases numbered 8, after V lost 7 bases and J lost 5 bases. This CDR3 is CASNNRLAGGRDTQYF. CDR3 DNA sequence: TGTGCCAGCAATAATCGACTAGCGGGGGGGCGAGATACGCAGTATTTT.

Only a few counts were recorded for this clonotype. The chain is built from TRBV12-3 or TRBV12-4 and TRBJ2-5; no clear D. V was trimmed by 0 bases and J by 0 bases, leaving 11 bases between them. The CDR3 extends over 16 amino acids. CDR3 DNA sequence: TGTGCCAGCAGTTTAGCGTCGTCAGCGTACCAAGAGACCCAGTACTTC. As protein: CASSLASSAYQETQYF.

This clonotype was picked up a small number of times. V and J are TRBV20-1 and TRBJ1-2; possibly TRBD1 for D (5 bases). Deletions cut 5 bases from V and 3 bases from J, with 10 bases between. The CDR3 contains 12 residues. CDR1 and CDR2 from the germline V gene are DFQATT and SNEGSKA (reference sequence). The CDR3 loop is CSAAPGYYGYTF. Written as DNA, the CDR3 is TGCAGTGCTGCGCCAGGGTACTATGGCTACACCTTC.